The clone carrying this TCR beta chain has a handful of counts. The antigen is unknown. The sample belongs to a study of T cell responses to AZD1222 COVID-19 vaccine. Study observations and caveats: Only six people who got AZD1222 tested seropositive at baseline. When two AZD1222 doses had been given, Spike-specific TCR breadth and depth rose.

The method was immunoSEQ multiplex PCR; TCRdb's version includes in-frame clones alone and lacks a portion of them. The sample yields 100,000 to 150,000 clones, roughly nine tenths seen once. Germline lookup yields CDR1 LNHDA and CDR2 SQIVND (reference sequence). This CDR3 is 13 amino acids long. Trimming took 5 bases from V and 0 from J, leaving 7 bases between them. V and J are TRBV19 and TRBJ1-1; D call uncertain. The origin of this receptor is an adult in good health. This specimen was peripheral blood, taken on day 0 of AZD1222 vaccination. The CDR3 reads CASSSRVNTEAFF. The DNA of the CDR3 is TGTGCCAGTAGTTCAAGGGTGAACACTGAAGCTTTCTTT. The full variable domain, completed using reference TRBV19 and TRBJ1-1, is DGGITQSPKYLFRKEGQNVTLSCEQNLNHDAMYWYRQDPGQGLRLIYYSQIVNDFQKGDIAEGYSVSREKKESFPLTVTSAQKNPTAFYLCASSSRVNTEAFFGQGTRLTVV.